The sequence of this T cell receptor beta chain was determined in a study of shared clonotypes between healthy human individuals. Study-level findings and limits: Relative to clonotypes present in all four donors, those not shared had lower generation probabilities.

This clone was detected many times. Antigen unknown. Genomic DNA per cell subset filled all wells of several immunoSEQ plates. Replicate PCRs from sorted subsets contained roughly 200 ng DNA, which is 30,000 to 35,000 T cell genomes. The assay was immunoSEQ multiplex PCR, and TCRdb's table has in-frame clones only and misses some. The sample carries about 1 million clones, around 74% recorded once. The clonotype comes from a man between 18 and 35 years old in good health. The specimen was memory CD4+ T cells sorted from blood. Subset reported: CD45RA-negative fraction.

CDR3 loop: CASSDSQGAYEQYF. CDR3 in DNA: TGTGCCAGCAGTGACTCGCAGGGGGCCTACGAGCAGTACTTC. The V call is TRBV6-4, the J call TRBJ2-7, with TRBD1 identical over 7 bases. V lost 0 bases and J lost 2; bases outside the gene matches: 1. CDR3 length: 14 amino acids. Germline CDR1 is MRHNA and CDR2 is SNTAGT.